These T cell receptor beta chains were read from a single sample in a study of blood T cell repertoires in COVID-19. Produced via immunoSEQ multiplex PCR; TCRdb's table is partial and in-frame only. Of fewer than 300,000 clones detected, 75% to 90% appear once; the ten largest clones hold about 2.5%. The source material was peripheral blood. These receptors were obtained from a woman in her seventies with active or convalescent COVID-19. The CDR3 runs from the conserved cysteine through the conserved F or W. The order of the fields is D gene, V gene, clone size, J gene, CDR3 DNA, CDR3 protein. A D gene is named only where the DNA matches it firmly. The size entry is marked missing in some rows and otherwise reads once, few, many or a size class.

TRBD2	TRBV2	-	TRBJ2-5	TGTGCCAGCAAGGTCGGCGGGGGGGCGGAGACCCAGTACTTC	CASKVGGGAETQYF
TRBD2	TRBV6-5	-	TRBJ2-1	TGTGCCAGCAGATATCGACTAGCGGTTTACAATGAGCAGTTCTTC	CASRYRLAVYNEQFF
-	TRBV18	-	TRBJ2-5	TGTGCCAGCTCAGGACAGTCGAAAGAGACCCAGTACTTC	CASSGQSKETQYF
TRBD2	TRBV19	-	TRBJ2-1	TGTGCCAGTAGGACGCCGGGACTAGCGGGAAGGCATGAGCAGTTCTTC	CASRTPGLAGRHEQFF
-	TRBV18	-	TRBJ1-1	TGTGCCAGCTCACCTAGTTCTCTAAACACTGAAGCTTTCTTT	CASSPSSLNTEAFF
-	TRBV7-8	-	TRBJ2-7	TGTGCCAGCAGCATCGACAGGTCCTACGAGCAGTACTTC	CASSIDRSYEQYF
-	TRBV18	-	TRBJ1-1	TGTGCCAGCTCACCAAGTAGGGGGGAAGCTTTCTTT	CASSPSRGEAFF
TRBD1	TRBV27	-	TRBJ1-5	TGTGCCAGCAGTTTACAGGGGGCAGACCAGCCCCAGCATTTT	CASSLQGADQPQHF
-	TRBV5-4	-	TRBJ2-6	TGTGCCAGCAGCTTGGCGGGGAGCGCTGGGGCCAACGTCCTGACTTTC	CASSLAGSAGANVLTF
-	TRBV14	-	TRBJ2-4	TGTGCCAGCAGCCAAGATATCAGTTTGGACATTCAGTACTTC	CASSQDISLDIQYF
TRBD2	TRBV10-1	-	TRBJ2-3	TGCGCAGGGGGGACTAGCGGGGCTGGAGATACGCAGTATTTT	CAGGTSGAGDTQYF
TRBD1	TRBV7-9	-	TRBJ2-5	TGTGCCAGCAGCTCCGTGGACAGGGGGCATGAGACCCAGTACTTC	CASSSVDRGHETQYF
TRBD2	TRBV7-9	-	TRBJ2-5	TGTGCCAGCAGCTTCTTAGCGGGAAAAGAGACCCAGTACTTC	CASSFLAGKETQYF
-	TRBV19	-	TRBJ2-3	TGTGCCAGCGCCCGGGCGGGGAGTAGCACAGATACGCAGTATTTT	CASARAGSSTDTQYF
-	TRBV19	once	TRBJ2-7	TGTGCCAGTAGCCCCAGAGGGGGAGGGCCCGGCGAGCAGTACTTC	CASSPRGGGPGEQYF
TRBD1	TRBV5-1	-	TRBJ2-3	TGCGCCAGCAGCCAGCAGGGGGTCACAGATACGCAGTATTTT	CASSQQGVTDTQYF
-	TRBV7-3	-	TRBJ1-1	TGTGCCAGCGGCCTGGGACTGATGAACACTGAAGCTTTCTTT	CASGLGLMNTEAFF
-	TRBV7-9	-	TRBJ2-1	TGTGCCAGCAGCTTAGGGGACTGGGGGTTTATCAATGAGCAGTTCTTC	CASSLGDWGFINEQFF
TRBD2	TRBV5-4	-	TRBJ2-7	TGTGCCAGCAGCATGGGGACTAGCCGTACCTACGAGCAGTACTTC	CASSMGTSRTYEQYF
-	TRBV5-1	-	TRBJ2-2	TGCGCCAGCAGCTTGGCCAGTAGCGCCCGGGTCACCGGGGAGCTGTTTTTT	CASSLASSARVTGELFF
-	TRBV4-3	-	TRBJ1-3	TGCGCCAGCAGCCAAGAAAGCGGGAATGGAAACACCATATATTTT	CASSQESGNGNTIYF
-	TRBV28	-	TRBJ1-1	TGTGCCAGCAGTTTAAGTTGGGAGAGGGTCTCGAGGCGAGCTTTCTTT	CASSLSWERVSRRAFF
-	TRBV20-1	-	TRBJ1-1	TGCAGTGCTAGTTCTGGCCATGAAGCTTTCTTT	CSASSGHEAFF
TRBD2	TRBV13	-	TRBJ2-1	TGTGCCAGCAGCCAGACTAGCGGCCATAACAATGAGCAGTTCTTC	CASSQTSGHNNEQFF
-	TRBV6-5	-	TRBJ2-7	TGTGCCAGCAGTTACGGGGGCGGATCAACCTACGAGCAGTACTTC	CASSYGGGSTYEQYF
TRBD2	TRBV5-1	-	TRBJ2-5	TGCGCCAGCAGCTTACAAGCGGGAGGCCAAGAGACCCAGTACTTC	CASSLQAGGQETQYF
TRBD1	TRBV7-6	-	TRBJ2-1	TGTGCCAGCAGCGTAGACCCTCCTTCCGGGACAGGTCAGTCCAATGAGCAGTTCTTC	CASSVDPPSGTGQSNEQFF
-	TRBV10-3	-	TRBJ1-4	TGTGCCACCAGAACCCTAGGGGATGAAAAACTGTTTTTT	CATRTLGDEKLFF
-	TRBV2	-	TRBJ2-5	TGTGTCACAGCAGTGGAAGAGACCCAGTACTTC	CVTAVEETQYF
-	TRBV2	-	TRBJ1-5	TGTGCCAGCATGGAGGGACTAACGAGCAATCAGCCCCAGCATTTT	CASMEGLTSNQPQHF
-	TRBV5-1	-	TRBJ2-5	TGCGCCAGCAGCTTTGGTGGAGAAGAGACCCAGTACTTC	CASSFGGEETQYF
-	TRBV18	few	TRBJ1-2	TGTGCCAGCTCACCACCAGCGGGGCGTACCTATGGCTACACCTTC	CASSPPAGRTYGYTF
TRBD2	TRBV6-1	-	TRBJ2-3	TGTGCCAGCAGTGAGCTAGCGGGGCTCTCAGATACGCAGTATTTT	CASSELAGLSDTQYF
-	TRBV6-6	-	TRBJ1-1	TGTGCCAGCAGTTACTCGCTCAGGGGCTCGGGCCTCGAAGCTTTCTTT	CASSYSLRGSGLEAFF
-	TRBV19	-	TRBJ2-3	TGTGCCAGTAGTACCTCACTCAAACAGGGAGATACGCAGTATTTT	CASSTSLKQGDTQYF
-	TRBV6-2/TRBV6-3	-	TRBJ1-1	TGTGCCAGCAGCCCTTCGGGGGGGGCGAGTACTGAAGCTTTCTTT	CASSPSGGASTEAFF
TRBD2	TRBV30	once	TRBJ2-7	TGTGCCTGGAGTCCCCGGGGGGGGCCCTCCTACGAGCAGTACTTC	CAWSPRGGPSYEQYF
-	TRBV6-2/TRBV6-3	once	TRBJ2-5	TGTGCCAGCAGTTACGGGGGGGCGGCAGAGACCCAGTACTTC	CASSYGGAAETQYF
TRBD2	TRBV27	-	TRBJ2-7	TGTGCCAGCAGTCCGTGGACTAGAGCAAGATACGAGCAGTACTTC	CASSPWTRARYEQYF
-	TRBV3-1/TRBV3-2	-	TRBJ2-7	TGTGCCAGCAGCCCCGGGATCCCCTACGAGCAGTACTTC	CASSPGIPYEQYF
-	TRBV9	-	TRBJ1-2	TGTGCCAGCAGCGTAGAGCCAGGGGAGATAAGGGGCTACACCTTC	CASSVEPGEIRGYTF
-	TRBV5-1	-	TRBJ1-6	TGCGCCAGCAGCTTAAAACTTGATTCACCCCTCCACTTT	CASSLKLDSPLHF
-	TRBV28	-	TRBJ1-5	TGTGCCAGCAGTTTCAGGCAGGCCGGCAATCAGCCCCAGCATTTT	CASSFRQAGNQPQHF
-	TRBV7-9	-	TRBJ2-5	TGTGCCAGCAGCTCTGCCCCGACTAGTCGAGAGGACCAAGAGACCCAGTACTTC	CASSSAPTSREDQETQYF
-	TRBV15	-	TRBJ2-7	TGTGCCACCAGCAGAGATTTAAGGACAGTCTACGAGCAGTACTTC	CATSRDLRTVYEQYF
-	TRBV2	-	TRBJ1-1	TGTGCCAGCGTCTACCAAGTCTCAGGGGCGGCTGAAGCTTTCTTT	CASVYQVSGAAEAFF